This T cell receptor (beta chain) came from a study of molecular identifiers for immune sequencing clone quantification. A single record per CDR3 protein comes from TCRdb applying MiXCR to the PCR reads. Among roughly 630,000 distinct CDR3 sequences listed, approximately 24% were seen once. This CDR3 is 14 amino acids long. From germline, CDR1 is MNHEY and CDR2 SMNVEV (reference sequence). The V and J ends lost 2 bases and 7 bases respectively, with 14 bases between them. This chain links TRBV27 with TRBJ1-1; weak D call: TRBD1 (5 bases). The sample consisted of naive CD8+ T cells from blood, with Jurkat cell RNA spiked in. Indicated subset: FACS-sorted CD8+CD4-CCR7+CD45RA+ naive T cells. The TCR originated in a human donor in good health. Some libraries in this study had Jurkat cell RNA spiked in. This chain's CDR3 is CASSLGDGVSEAFF. CDR3 nucleotides: TGTGCCAGCAGTTTAGGGGACGGGGTAAGTGAAGCTTTCTTT.